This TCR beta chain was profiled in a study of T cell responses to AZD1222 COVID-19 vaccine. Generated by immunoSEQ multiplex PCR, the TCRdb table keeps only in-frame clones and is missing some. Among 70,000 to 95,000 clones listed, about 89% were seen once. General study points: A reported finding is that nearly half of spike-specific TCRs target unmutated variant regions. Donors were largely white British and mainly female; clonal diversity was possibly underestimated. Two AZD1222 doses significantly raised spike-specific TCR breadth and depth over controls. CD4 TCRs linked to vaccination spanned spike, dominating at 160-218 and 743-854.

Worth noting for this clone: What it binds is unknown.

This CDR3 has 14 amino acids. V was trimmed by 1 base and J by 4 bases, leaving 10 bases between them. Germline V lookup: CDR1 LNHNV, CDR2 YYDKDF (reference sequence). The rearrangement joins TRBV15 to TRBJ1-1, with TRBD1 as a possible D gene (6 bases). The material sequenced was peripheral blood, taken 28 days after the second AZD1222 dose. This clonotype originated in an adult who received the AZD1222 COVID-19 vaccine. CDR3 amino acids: CATSRVQGGTEAFF. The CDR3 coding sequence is TGTGCCACCAGCAGAGTCCAAGGGGGCACTGAAGCTTTCTTT.